A single sample gave rise to the 29 T cell receptor beta chains below, sequenced in a study of identical twins. TCRdb analysed the 5' RACE reads with MiXCR anew, one entry per CDR3 protein. The sample contains approximately 590,000 distinct CDR3 sequences, just under 10% of which appear only once. In addition, the sample was reused for a study of yellow fever vaccine responses in identical twins.

The sequenced sample consisted of PBMCs. These receptors were collected from a woman aged 18-29 years in good health.

This chain uses TRBV20-1 with TRBJ1-1, with D tentatively TRBD1 (6 bases). V was pared by 3 bases and J by 3 bases, with 17 bases between. This CDR3 has 15 amino acids. Germline V gene data show CDR1 as DFQATT and CDR2 as SNEGSKA (reference sequence). CDR3 nucleotide sequence: TGCAGTGCTAGGGTAGGGGGGCGCCTGGACACTGAAGCTTTCTTT. Its translation: CSARVGGRLDTEAFF.

This clonotype was counted ten times or more. This sequence joins TRBV12-3 or TRBV12-4 and TRBJ2-1, with 9 nucleotides matching TRBD2. CDR3 size: 16 residues. Losses at the gene ends were 0 bases for V and 5 bases for J; bases not matched to a gene: 5. The CDR3 DNA sequence: TGTGCCAGCAGTTTAGCGCGGGGCGGGGGGGACAATGAGCAGTTCTTC. Its protein is CASSLARGGGDNEQFF.

This clonotype turned up a few times. The chain has TRBV6-1 and TRBJ1-2; D perhaps matches TRBD1 (6 bases). This CDR3 has 14 residues. Per the germline V gene, CDR1 is MNHNS and CDR2 is SASEGT. Trimming shortened V by 2 bases and J by 7 bases, and 14 bases separated the two germline ends. CDR3 amino acids: CASSESRGLSGYTF. CDR3 coding DNA: TGTGCCAGCAGTGAATCTCGGGGGCTCTCTGGCTACACCTTC.

This clonotype was counted ten times or more. This rearrangement joins TRBV10-3 to TRBJ1-2; tentatively, D is TRBD1 (5 bases). The CDR3 is made up of 15 amino acids. Germline lookup yields CDR1 ENHRY and CDR2 SYGVKD. V was cut by 6 bases and J by 8 bases, with 22 bases left in between. In DNA form, the CDR3 reads TGTGCCATCAGGGGCCAGGGTATGGATTTCTGGGGCTACACCTTC. Residues: CAIRGQGMDFWGYTF.

Regarding this clonotype: At one end the junction does not follow the germline gene, possibly because of a read error. V is TRBV4-1 and J is TRBJ2-7, with a tentative D call TRBD2 (6 bases). The CDR3 spans 15 residues. Germline CDR1 MGHRA, CDR2 YSYEKL. The CDR3 nucleotides read TGCGCCTGCAGCCAAGATCGCACTAGCAGCTACGAGCAGTACTTC. Amino acids: CACSQDRTSSYEQYF.

The chain has TRBV20-1 and TRBJ2-2, with D possibly TRBD1 on 6 matching bases. Trimming took 5 bases from V and 8 from J, leaving 12 bases between them. This CDR3 has 12 residues. The germline V gene encodes CDR1 DFQATT and CDR2 SNEGSKA (reference sequence). DNA of the CDR3: TGCAGTGCTCCCGACAGGCCGGGGGAGCTGTTTTTT. Its protein product is CSAPDRPGELFF.

The chain is built from TRBV7-2 and TRBJ2-2; a possible D gene is TRBD1 (6 bases). Looked up from germline, CDR1 is SGHTA and CDR2 is FQGNSA. V shed 7 bases and J shed 0 bases, with 12 bases lying between them. The CDR3 has 15 residues. The CDR3 DNA reads TGTGCCAGCAAGGGACAACAGACGAACACCGGGGAGCTGTTTTTT. Its translation is CASKGQQTNTGELFF.

This chain uses TRBV7-9 with TRBJ2-1; D ambiguous. The CDR3 has 13 amino acids. The V gene's germline CDR1 is SEHNR and CDR2 FQNEAQ (reference sequence). With 0 bases removed from V and 6 bases from J, the gap between germline ends came to 6 bases. CDR3 nucleotide sequence: TGTGCCAGCAGCTTAGCGGAGATCAATGAGCAGTTCTTC. It codes for CASSLAEINEQFF.

This clonotype has just a few counts. This chain links TRBV5-1 with TRBJ2-3; TRBD2 matches at 12 bases. Losses at the gene ends were 0 bases for V and 7 bases for J; bases not matched to a gene: 6. Germline V gene lookup returns CDR1 SGHRS and CDR2 YFSETQ. The CDR3 has 16 amino acids. The CDR3: CASSLATSGSMNTQYF. The CDR3 DNA reads TGCGCCAGCAGCTTGGCGACTAGCGGGAGTATGAATACGCAGTATTTT.

This clonotype appeared many times. The V and J genes are TRBV3-1 and TRBJ2-5, with D tentatively TRBD1 (6 bases). V was clipped by 3 bases and J by 4 bases, with 18 bases between them. Germline loops: CDR1 LGHDT, CDR2 YNNKEL (reference sequence). The CDR3 runs to 16 residues. This CDR3 reads CASSHPAGQRGETQYF. Here the CDR3 DNA reads TGTGCCAGCAGCCATCCAGCAGGACAGAGGGGAGAGACCCAGTACTTC.

There are many counts of this clonotype. J is TRBJ2-2 and V is TRBV20-1; TRBD2 is a possible D gene (6 bases). Germline V gene sequence: CDR1 DFQATT, CDR2 SNEGSKA (reference sequence). This CDR3 comprises 14 residues. The V end lost 3 bases, the J end lost 5 bases, and 13 bases lay between the germline ends. The CDR3 spells CSASDGGETGELFF. CDR3 in DNA: TGCAGTGCTAGCGATGGAGGGGAGACCGGGGAGCTGTTTTTT.

This clonotype was detected only a few times. The gene calls are TRBV24-1 and TRBJ2-2; 8 nucleotides line up with TRBD2. The germline V gene has CDR1 KGHDR and CDR2 SFDVKD. The V segment lost 2 bases and the J segment 6 bases; nucleotides outside the gene matches: 13. The CDR3 totals 18 residues. The CDR3 loop reads CATSDSTSGTWGPGELFF. DNA for the CDR3: TGTGCCACCAGTGATTCTACTAGCGGAACATGGGGACCCGGGGAGCTGTTTTTT.

This clonotype turned up a few times. This rearrangement joins TRBV3-1 to TRBJ2-4; D may match TRBD1 or TRBD2 (7 bases each). Trimming took off 2 bases at V and 5 bases at J, with 10 bases between the two ends. The CDR3 runs to 14 residues. Germline V gene data show CDR1 as LGHDT and CDR2 as YNNKEL (reference sequence). The CDR3 coding sequence is TGTGCCAGCAGCCAAAGCGGGACAGAAAACATTCAGTACTTC. As protein: CASSQSGTENIQYF.

The DNA for the CDR3 is TGTGCCAGCAGTAAGGAAGGGTGGGACACTGAAGCTTTCTTT. Translated, it gives CASSKEGWDTEAFF. V is TRBV7-9 and J is TRBJ1-1; D is ambiguous. There are 14 residues in the CDR3. Looked up from germline, CDR1 is SEHNR and CDR2 is FQNEAQ (reference sequence). Trimming left V 6 bases short and J 3 bases short, with 14 bases between.

V and J are TRBV24-1 and TRBJ1-5; D ambiguous. Trimming shortened V by 2 bases and J by 2 bases, and 12 bases separated the two germline ends. The CDR3 is 16 residues long. Looked up from germline, CDR1 is KGHDR and CDR2 is SFDVKD. CDR3 protein: CATSDSRGLGNQPQHF. DNA for the CDR3: TGTGCCACCAGTGATTCCCGAGGGCTGGGCAATCAGCCCCAGCATTTT.

The genes are TRBV20-1 and TRBJ2-1; no reliable D call. Germline V lookup: CDR1 DFQATT, CDR2 SNEGSKA (reference sequence). Trimming removed 6 bases from V and 8 bases from J, with 17 bases in between. CDR3 length: 13 residues. The CDR3 nucleotides read TGCAGTGCACTCCCCCCCCTCCGCGATGAGCAGTTCTTC. Translating it yields CSALPPLRDEQFF.

The rearrangement uses TRBV4-3 and TRBJ2-1; 8 positions agree with TRBD2. The CDR3 loop spans 16 amino acids. After removal of 1 base from V and 9 bases from J, the junction contained 11 bases not matched to a gene. From germline, CDR1 is LGHNA and CDR2 YSLEER. CDR3 loop: CASSQGTLAGQVEQFF. The CDR3 DNA reads as TGCGCCAGCAGCCAAGGAACGCTAGCGGGTCAGGTTGAGCAGTTCTTC.

This clonotype occurred a few times. J is TRBJ2-5 and V is TRBV11-2; D may be TRBD1 (5 bases). Germline loops: CDR1 SGHAT, CDR2 FQNNGV. The CDR3 loop spans 14 amino acids. Trimming pared 5 bases from V and 1 base from J, leaving 11 bases between. CDR3 sequence reads: CASSHTTGQETQYF. DNA for the CDR3: TGTGCCAGCAGCCATACTACAGGCCAAGAGACCCAGTACTTC.

This clonotype has only a few counts. V gene TRBV11-2 combines with J gene TRBJ2-1; 7 positions agree with TRBD2. The V and J ends lost 4 bases and 2 bases, in that order; junction bases with no gene match: 2. This CDR3 has 14 amino acids. Per the germline V gene, CDR1 is SGHAT and CDR2 is FQNNGV. CDR3 protein: CASSSSGAYNEQFF. The CDR3 DNA is TGTGCCAGCAGCTCTAGCGGAGCCTACAATGAGCAGTTCTTC. Supplemented by reference TRBV11-2 and TRBJ2-1, the full variable domain reads EAGVAQSPRYKIIEKRQSVAFWCNPISGHATLYWYQQILGQGPKLLIQFQNNGVVDDSQLPKDRFSAERLKGVDSTLKIQPAKLEDSAVYLCASSSSGAYNEQFFGPGTRLTVL.

This clonotype was detected a few times. The J gene is TRBJ2-5, the V gene TRBV7-2; 7 bases align to TRBD2. Trimming removed 1 base from V and 2 bases from J; junction bases left unmatched: 7. CDR1 is SGHTA, CDR2 FQGNSA, per germline. The CDR3 consists of 16 residues. The CDR3: CASSLGSASGQETQYF. CDR3 DNA sequence: TGTGCCAGCAGCTTAGGGTCGGCTAGCGGACAAGAGACCCAGTACTTC.

The table lists this clonotype with many counts. The chain recombines TRBV12-3 or TRBV12-4 with TRBJ2-1; maybe TRBD2 (8 bases). V was pared by 5 bases and J by 16 bases, with 27 bases between. The CDR3 spans 15 residues. CDR3 bases: TGTGCCAGCAGTCCGCAGGGGGGATTAAGCGGGAGTTCTTTCTTC. This encodes CASSPQGGLSGSSFF.

This clonotype has a handful of counts. The chain combines TRBV6-5 with TRBJ2-2; D ambiguous. Trimming removed 0 bases from V and 1 base from J, with 9 bases in between. CDR3 length: 16 amino acids. Per germline, CDR1 MNHEY and CDR2 SVGAGI. The CDR3 DNA follows: TGTGCCAGCAGTTACTCGAAATGGGGGAACACCGGGGAGCTGTTTTTT. Translation gives CASSYSKWGNTGELFF.

This clonotype has a count of ten or more. The rearrangement links TRBV12-3 or TRBV12-4 to TRBJ2-1; D is unresolved. This CDR3 is built from 12 residues. V was clipped by 6 bases and J by 7 bases, with 10 bases between them. CDR3 sequence: CASRLRVNEQFF. The CDR3 DNA is TGTGCCAGCAGGCTCCGGGTAAATGAGCAGTTCTTC.

This clonotype turned up a few times. V and J are TRBV20-1 and TRBJ2-3; 7 nucleotides match TRBD1. CDR3 size: 15 residues. With 5 bases clipped from V and 5 bases from J, the junction kept 13 bases outside the gene matches. CDR1 and CDR2 from the germline V gene are DFQATT and SNEGSKA (reference sequence). The CDR3 sequence: CSADPDRDLEDTQYF. The DNA of the CDR3 is TGCAGTGCTGACCCAGACAGGGATCTCGAAGATACGCAGTATTTT.

The genes are TRBV7-2 and TRBJ2-1; TRBD2 matches 7 bases. Germline CDR1 SGHTA, CDR2 FQGNSA. The CDR3 spans 15 residues. J lost 4 bases, V lost 8 bases, and 11 bases had no gene match. Here the CDR3 DNA reads TGTGCCAGCCAAAACGGGGGGAACGTATACAATGAGCAGTTCTTC. It specifies CASQNGGNVYNEQFF. Drawing the rest from reference TRBV7-2 and TRBJ2-1, the complete variable domain is GAGVSQSPSNKVTEKGKDVELRCDPISGHTALYWYRQSLGQGLEFLIYFQGNSAPDKSGLPSDRFSAERTGGSVSTLTIQRTQQEDSAVYLCASQNGGNVYNEQFFGPGTRLTVL.

A few counts support this clonotype. This chain connects TRBV5-1 to TRBJ2-3; D could derive from TRBD1 or TRBD2 (5 bases each). The ends were cut back, 2 bases at V and 0 bases at J, with 19 bases in the middle. This CDR3 has 18 amino acids. Germline CDR1 reads SGHRS; CDR2 reads YFSETQ. CDR3 region: CASSLGFGAVLSTDTQYF. CDR3 coding DNA: TGCGCCAGCAGCTTAGGGTTCGGGGCAGTCCTGAGCACAGATACGCAGTATTTT.

The V call is TRBV6-5, the J call TRBJ2-7; TRBD2 aligns across 8 bases. From germline, CDR1 is MNHEY and CDR2 SVGAGI. The CDR3 runs 15 residues. The J segment lost 2 bases and the V segment lost 0 bases, leaving 3 bases of the junction unmatched. The CDR3 loop reads CASSYSSSGTYEQYF. The CDR3 region has the DNA TGTGCCAGCAGTTACTCGAGTAGCGGGACCTACGAGCAGTACTTC.

This clonotype was counted ten times or more. This rearrangement joins TRBV7-2 to TRBJ2-2; tentatively, D is TRBD1 (6 bases). CDR1 and CDR2 from the germline V gene are SGHTA and FQGNSA. The length of the CDR3 is 16 residues. V dropped 1 base and J dropped 7 bases, with 16 bases sitting between them. The CDR3 DNA is TGTGCCAGCAGCTTAGAGCCACCAGGGGCTGGCGGGGAGCTGTTTTTT. Protein product: CASSLEPPGAGGELFF.

The rearrangement uses TRBV7-2 and TRBJ2-7; D is ambiguous. Trimming stripped 2 bases from V and 3 bases from J, with 14 bases between. CDR1 is SGHTA and CDR2 is FQGNSA in the germline V gene. The CDR3 has 15 residues. This CDR3 reads CASSLKTAADYEQYF. The CDR3 DNA is TGTGCCAGCAGCTTAAAGACGGCCGCGGACTACGAGCAGTACTTC. The full variable domain, its missing parts supplied by reference TRBV7-2 and TRBJ2-7, is GAGVSQSPSNKVTEKGKDVELRCDPISGHTALYWYRQSLGQGLEFLIYFQGNSAPDKSGLPSDRFSAERTGGSVSTLTIQRTQQEDSAVYLCASSLKTAADYEQYFGPGTRLTVT.